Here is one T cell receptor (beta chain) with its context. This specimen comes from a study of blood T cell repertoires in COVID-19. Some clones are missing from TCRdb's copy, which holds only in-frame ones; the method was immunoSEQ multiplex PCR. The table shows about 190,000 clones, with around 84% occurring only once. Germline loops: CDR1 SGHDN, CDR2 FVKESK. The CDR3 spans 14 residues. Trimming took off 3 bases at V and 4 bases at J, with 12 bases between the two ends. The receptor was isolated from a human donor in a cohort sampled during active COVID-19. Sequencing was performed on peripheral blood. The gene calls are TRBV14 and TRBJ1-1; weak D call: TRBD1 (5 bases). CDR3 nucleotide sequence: TGTGCCAGCAGCCACTTGCCAGGGCGCACTGAAGCTTTCTTT. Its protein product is CASSHLPGRTEAFF.